This T cell receptor beta chain was observed in a study of cytomegalovirus exposure and HLA in healthy donors. Healthy individuals who donated bone marrow served as the donors. Comments on this clone: What it binds is unknown.

Germline lookup yields CDR1 SSHAT and CDR2 FNYEAQ (reference sequence). The V segment lost 1 base and the J segment 3 bases; nucleotides outside the gene matches: 5. The CDR3 runs 16 residues. The primer mix had 60 Vbeta and 13 Jbeta primers. Data came from immunoSEQ multiplex PCR; TCRdb stores just in-frame clones and leaves some out. The sample carries roughly 130,000 clones, 65% to 80% recorded once. General study points: For presence/absence analyses, sequencing depth was assumed to be roughly uniform across donors. Being productive about 87% or about 30% of the time was typical of most TCR beta V segments in an earlier analysis. Sequence variants that were highly shared formed a cluster that was likely a sequencing artifact.

The sequencing sample was made of PBMCs. The sequence derives from a middle-aged woman in good health and CMV-seronegative. The gene calls are TRBV7-7 and TRBJ2-2, with 7 positions matching TRBD1. The CDR3 bases are TGTGCCAGCAGCTTAGAGACAGGGCGGTACACCGGGGAGCTGTTTTTT. Protein: CASSLETGRYTGELFF.